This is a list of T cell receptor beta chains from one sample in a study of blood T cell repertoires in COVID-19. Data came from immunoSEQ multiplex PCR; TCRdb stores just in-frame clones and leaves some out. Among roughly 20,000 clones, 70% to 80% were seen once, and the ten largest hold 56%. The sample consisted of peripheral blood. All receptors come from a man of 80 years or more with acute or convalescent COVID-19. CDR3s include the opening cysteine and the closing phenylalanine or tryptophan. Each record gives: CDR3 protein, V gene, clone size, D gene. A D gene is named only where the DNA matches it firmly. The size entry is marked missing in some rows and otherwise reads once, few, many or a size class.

CASRMGLPLTDTQYF | TRBV5-1 | - | TRBD2
CASSPPRTSGISEQFF | TRBV18 | - | TRBD2
CAWNGDRGSPEAFF | TRBV30 | - | TRBD1
CASSHPGRGPLHTEAFF | TRBV4-1 | few | TRBD1
CASSLHRGETQYF | TRBV5-1 | - | TRBD1
CSARNRQGAFF | TRBV20-1 | - | -
CASSPSGTTNRYNEQFF | TRBV7-7 | - | TRBD2
CAGTPGGGPSGANVLTF | TRBV18 | - | TRBD2
CASSRVSETQYF | TRBV7-9 | - | -
CASSLEGTGSDTQYF | TRBV7-2 | - | TRBD1
CASSHPDREAFF | TRBV18 | - | -
CASSQAVTDTQYF | TRBV3-1/TRBV3-2 | - | -
CSVVPWTSGSVDEQFF | TRBV29-1 | few | TRBD2
CASSLTGTERGSPLHF | TRBV7-3 | medium-sized | TRBD1
CASSLEQGAGYGYTF | TRBV5-1 | - | TRBD1
CASSVYRGPYEQYF | TRBV7-2 | - | TRBD1
CASSSADRVGQPQHF | TRBV28 | - | TRBD1
CASSPSWWAESGANVLTF | TRBV7-9 | once | -
CASNRDKQNTEAFF | TRBV23-1 | - | -
CASSFPGDRNSPYEQYF | TRBV7-8 | - | TRBD1
CASSFPTRNTEAFF | TRBV28 | - | -
CASSPRTGEGDTEAFF | TRBV9 | few | TRBD1
CASSAVSGSLRTDTQYF | TRBV7-8 | - | TRBD2
CASSLVRSGSGLAGGDKFF | TRBV28 | - | TRBD2
CASSVGGSNTEAFF | TRBV28 | - | TRBD1
CASSRQGGYNSPLHF | TRBV7-9 | - | -
CASRKDRSRAFYGYTF | TRBV28 | few | TRBD1
CASSSGWLEAFF | TRBV5-5 | - | -
CARTGGTNTGELFF | TRBV2 | - | TRBD1
CASTPSVSSTDTQYF | TRBV7-2 | - | -
CASSSTGTVSYNEQFF | TRBV7-3 | few | TRBD1
CASSLVGAGVDEQFF | TRBV5-8 | - | TRBD2
CASSVAYSGDTQYF | TRBV9 | - | -
CASSPTGGGNQSPLHF | TRBV7-3 | - | TRBD1
CASSLGTSYGYTF | TRBV5-1 | - | -
CASSEPGLGLTGELFF | TRBV28 | - | TRBD2
CASSLADSGYSPLHF | TRBV5-1 | - | -
CASSPLDNEQFF | TRBV3-1/TRBV3-2 | - | -
CASSLEGVQPQHF | TRBV5-5 | once | -
CASSRQGYEQYF | TRBV12-3/TRBV12-4 | few | TRBD1
CASSLGRTGVEAFF | TRBV7-2 | - | TRBD1
CASSAGFGGNEKLFF | TRBV7-2 | - | -
CASSPTPGQGASYEQYF | TRBV28 | - | TRBD1
CAWTAGGTSQYF | TRBV30 | - | TRBD2
CASSQRDLRLAYNEQFF | TRBV14 | once | -
CASSDIGTIRSGANVLTF | TRBV19 | - | -
CASSIYLAGGQETQYF | TRBV19 | - | TRBD2
CASSEDYYGYTF | TRBV2 | - | -
CASSLSRYGNTIYF | TRBV27 | - | -
CASSFIGSSGNTIYF | TRBV7-3 | - | -
CASSRRRELLPNTEAFF | TRBV7-9 | - | -
CASSNSGATNEKLFF | TRBV19 | - | -
CASSNFWGSGGADNEQFF | TRBV19 | - | TRBD1
CASSESGRAHYF | TRBV10-1 | - | TRBD2
CASSRQVDRTFF | TRBV28 | - | -
CASSLNSGNVDTQYF | TRBV7-9 | - | TRBD2
CASSQDGSGVYEQYF | TRBV4-3 | - | -
CASSLMQGSYEQYF | TRBV7-6 | medium-sized | -
CASSDLGQGTDTQYF | TRBV2 | once | TRBD1
CASSLDGITGYTF | TRBV5-1 | - | -